Listed here is a single TCR beta chain. Antigen: not known. The source of the sample is a study of cytomegalovirus exposure and HLA in healthy donors. Notes on the study in general: Reported performance of the classifier showed diagnosis of cytomegalovirus status with high specificity and sensitivity.

The primer mix had 60 Vbeta and 13 Jbeta primers. Libraries were prepared by immunoSEQ multiplex PCR; TCRdb keeps only in-frame clonotypes and omits some of them. The table includes some 130,000 clones, about 82% detected once. The CDR3 has 14 residues. Germline CDR1 is MGHRA and CDR2 is YSYEKL. The V end lost 0 bases, the J end lost 3 bases, and 9 bases lay between the germline ends. J is TRBJ2-7 and V is TRBV4-1; unclear D gene. This sequence originates from a man aged 25-45 years in good health. The source material was PBMCs. CDR3 DNA sequence: TGCGCCAGCAGCCAAGATCTACCGAACTACGAGCAGTACTTC. Residues: CASSQDLPNYEQYF.